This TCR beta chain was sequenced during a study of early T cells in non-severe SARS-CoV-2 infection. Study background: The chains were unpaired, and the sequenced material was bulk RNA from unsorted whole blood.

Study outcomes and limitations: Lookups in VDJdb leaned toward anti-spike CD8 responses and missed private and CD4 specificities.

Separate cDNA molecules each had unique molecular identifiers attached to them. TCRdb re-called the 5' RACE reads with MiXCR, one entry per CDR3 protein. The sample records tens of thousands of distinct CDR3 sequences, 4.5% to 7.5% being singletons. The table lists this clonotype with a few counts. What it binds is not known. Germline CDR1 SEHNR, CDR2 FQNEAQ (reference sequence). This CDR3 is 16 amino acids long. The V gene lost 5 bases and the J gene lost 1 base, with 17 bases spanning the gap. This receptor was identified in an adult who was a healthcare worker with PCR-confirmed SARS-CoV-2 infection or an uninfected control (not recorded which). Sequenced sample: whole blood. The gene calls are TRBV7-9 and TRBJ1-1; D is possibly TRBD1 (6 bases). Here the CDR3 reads CASSQNHGQPNTEAFF. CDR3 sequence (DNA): TGTGCCAGCAGCCAGAACCACGGACAGCCGAACACTGAAGCTTTCTTT. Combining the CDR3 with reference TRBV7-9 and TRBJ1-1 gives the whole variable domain DTGVSQNPRHKITKRGQNVTFRCDPISEHNRLYWYRQTLGQGPEFLTYFQNEAQLEKSRLLSDRFSAERPKGSFSTLEIQRTEQGDSAMYLCASSQNHGQPNTEAFFGQGTRLTVV.